This TCR beta chain was recorded in a study of blood T cells in healthy people across ages. Study findings and constraints: Significant beta diversity loss was already apparent by age approximately 37, declining roughly linearly. Unsorted PBMCs blocked a conclusive comparison of naive and antigen-experienced cells. The study found TCR beta diversity correlated strongly with naive T cell percentage.

A second PCR, run for roughly 7 to 12 cycles, used a sample-barcoded 5' primer plus a J-beta primer mix. The authors tagged each cDNA molecule using a template-switch adaptor with 12 random nucleotides. From the 5' RACE reads, TCRdb called clonotypes with MiXCR, one entry per CDR3 protein. In the table there are under 1,000,000 distinct CDR3 sequences, more than 35% of which are singletons. The CDR3 spans 16 residues. With 5 bases removed from V and 5 bases from J, the gap between germline ends came to 19 bases. Germline-derived CDR1 and CDR2 are SGHTA and FQGNSA. In its sample, this clonotype was seen many times. Antigen specificity is unknown.

This chain uses TRBV7-2 with TRBJ2-1, with D possibly matching TRBD2 (5 bases). This receptor was identified in a man aged 80 or over in good health. The sequenced sample was blood. The CDR3 is CASSGPKAGPDNEQFF. For the CDR3, the DNA is TGTGCCAGCAGCGGGCCGAAGGCGGGTCCGGACAATGAGCAGTTCTTC. Full variable domain (outside the CDR3, taken from reference TRBV7-2 and TRBJ2-1): GAGVSQSPSNKVTEKGKDVELRCDPISGHTALYWYRQSLGQGLEFLIYFQGNSAPDKSGLPSDRFSAERTGGSVSTLTIQRTQQEDSAVYLCASSGPKAGPDNEQFFGPGTRLTVL.